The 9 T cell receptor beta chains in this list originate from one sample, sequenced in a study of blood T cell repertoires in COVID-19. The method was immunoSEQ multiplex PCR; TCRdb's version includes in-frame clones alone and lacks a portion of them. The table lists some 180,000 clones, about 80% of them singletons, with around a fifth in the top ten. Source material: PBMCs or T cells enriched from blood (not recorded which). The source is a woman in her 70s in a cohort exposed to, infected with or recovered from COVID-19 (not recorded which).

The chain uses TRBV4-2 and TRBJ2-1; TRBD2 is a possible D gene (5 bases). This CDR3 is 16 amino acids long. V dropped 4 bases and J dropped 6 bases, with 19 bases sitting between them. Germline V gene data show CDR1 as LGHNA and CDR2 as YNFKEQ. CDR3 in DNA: TGTGCCAGCAGCCCGAGCCCTAGCCGGAGAGGCAATGAGCAGTTCTTC. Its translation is CASSPSPSRRGNEQFF.

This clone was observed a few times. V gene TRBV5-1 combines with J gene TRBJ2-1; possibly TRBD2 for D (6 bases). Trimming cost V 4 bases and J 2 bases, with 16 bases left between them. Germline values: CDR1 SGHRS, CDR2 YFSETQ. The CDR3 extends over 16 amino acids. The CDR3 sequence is CASSPRFSGAYNEQFF. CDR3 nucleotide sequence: TGCGCCAGCAGCCCAAGATTTAGCGGTGCCTACAATGAGCAGTTCTTC.

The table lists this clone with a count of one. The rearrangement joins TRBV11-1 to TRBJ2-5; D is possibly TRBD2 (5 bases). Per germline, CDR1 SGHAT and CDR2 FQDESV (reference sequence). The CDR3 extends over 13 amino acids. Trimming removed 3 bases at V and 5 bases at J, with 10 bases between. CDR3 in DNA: TGTGCCAGCAGCTTTCGACGAGGGGAGACCCAGTACTTC. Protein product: CASSFRRGETQYF. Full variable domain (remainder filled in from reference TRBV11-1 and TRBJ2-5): EAEVAQSPRYKITEKSQAVAFWCDPISGHATLYWYRQILGQGPELLVQFQDESVVDDSQLPKDRFSAERLKGVDSTLKIQPAELGDSAMYLCASSFRRGETQYFGPGTRLLVL.

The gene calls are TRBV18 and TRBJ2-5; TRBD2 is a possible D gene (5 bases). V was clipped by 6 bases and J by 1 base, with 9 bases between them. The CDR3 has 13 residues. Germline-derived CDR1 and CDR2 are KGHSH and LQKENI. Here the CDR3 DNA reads TGTGCCAGCTCCCCGGGGAGCCAAGAGACCCAGTACTTC. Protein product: CASSPGSQETQYF.

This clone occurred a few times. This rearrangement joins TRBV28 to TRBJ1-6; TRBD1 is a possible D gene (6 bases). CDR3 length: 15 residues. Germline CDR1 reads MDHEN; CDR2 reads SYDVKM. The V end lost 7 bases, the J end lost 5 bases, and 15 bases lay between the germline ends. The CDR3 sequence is CASIGGGQNNSPLHF. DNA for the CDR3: TGTGCCAGCATTGGGGGCGGGCAGAATAATTCACCCCTCCACTTT. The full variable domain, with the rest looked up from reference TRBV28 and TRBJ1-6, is DVKVTQSSRYLVKRTGEKVFLECVQDMDHENMFWYRQDPGLGLRLIYFSYDVKMKEKGDIPEGYSVSREKKERFSLILESASTNQTSMYLCASIGGGQNNSPLHFGNGTRLTVT.

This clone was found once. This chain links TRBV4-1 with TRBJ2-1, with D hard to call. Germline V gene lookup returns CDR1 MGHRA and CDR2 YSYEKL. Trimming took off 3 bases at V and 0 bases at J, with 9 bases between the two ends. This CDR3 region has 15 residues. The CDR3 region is CASSQNGYSYNEQFF. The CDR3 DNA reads TGCGCCAGCAGCCAGAACGGGTACTCCTACAATGAGCAGTTCTTC.

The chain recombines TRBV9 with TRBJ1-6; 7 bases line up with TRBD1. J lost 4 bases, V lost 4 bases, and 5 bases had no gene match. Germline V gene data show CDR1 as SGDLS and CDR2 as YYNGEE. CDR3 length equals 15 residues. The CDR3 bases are TGTGCCAGCAGCATCGGGACAGCTTATAATTCACCCCTCCACTTT. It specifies CASSIGTAYNSPLHF. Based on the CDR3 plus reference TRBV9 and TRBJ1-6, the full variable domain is DSGVTQTPKHLITATGQRVTLRCSPRSGDLSVYWYQQSLDQGLQFLIQYYNGEERAKGNILERFSAQQFPDLHSELNLSSLELGDSALYFCASSIGTAYNSPLHFGNGTRLTVT.

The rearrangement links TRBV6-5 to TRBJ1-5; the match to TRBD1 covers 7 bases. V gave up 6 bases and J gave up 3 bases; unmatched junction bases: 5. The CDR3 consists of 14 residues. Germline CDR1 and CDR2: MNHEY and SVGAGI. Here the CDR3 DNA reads TGTGCCAGCAGACCAGGGGGTTTCAATCAGCCCCAGCATTTT. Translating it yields CASRPGGFNQPQHF.

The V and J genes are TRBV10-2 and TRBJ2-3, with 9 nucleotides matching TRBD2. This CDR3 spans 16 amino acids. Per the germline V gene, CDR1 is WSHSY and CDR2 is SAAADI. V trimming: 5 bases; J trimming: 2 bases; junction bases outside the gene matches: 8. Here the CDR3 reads CASSIIAGELTDTQYF. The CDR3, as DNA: TGCGCCAGCAGTATTATAGCGGGGGAGCTCACAGATACGCAGTATTTT.